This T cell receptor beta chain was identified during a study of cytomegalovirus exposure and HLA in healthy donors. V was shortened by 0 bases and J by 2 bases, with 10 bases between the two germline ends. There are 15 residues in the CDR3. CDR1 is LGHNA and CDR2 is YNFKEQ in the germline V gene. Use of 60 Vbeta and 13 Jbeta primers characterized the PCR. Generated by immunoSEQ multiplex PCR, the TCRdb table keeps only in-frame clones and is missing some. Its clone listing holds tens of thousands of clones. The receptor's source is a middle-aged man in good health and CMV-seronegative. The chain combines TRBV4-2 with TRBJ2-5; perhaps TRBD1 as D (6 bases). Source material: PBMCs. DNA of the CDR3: TGTGCCAGCAGCCAAGAGCAGGGGAGACAAGAGACCCAGTACTTC. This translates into CASSQEQGRQETQYF.